Listed here are 15 T cell receptor beta chains from one sample, sequenced in a study of CD8 T cells in ankylosing spondylitis. TCRdb analysed the 5' RACE reads with MiXCR anew, one entry per CDR3 protein. The table lists roughly 240,000 distinct CDR3 sequences, 30% to 35% of them singletons. The sample consisted of blood, either unsorted or a sorted T cell fraction (not recorded which). These TCRs come from a male donor with ankylosing spondylitis or in good health (not recorded which).

The rearrangement uses TRBV3-1 and TRBJ1-2; TRBD1 matches 9 bases. CDR1 is LGHDT and CDR2 is YNNKEL in the germline V gene (reference sequence). Losses at the gene ends were 5 bases for V and 4 bases for J; bases not matched to a gene: 5. The CDR3 covers 14 residues. CDR3 sequence (DNA): TGTGCCAGCAGCGTAACAGGGGGCTTCTATGGCTACACCTTC. It encodes CASSVTGGFYGYTF.

The chain combines TRBV11-2 with TRBJ1-6; TRBD1 matches 9 bases. V shed 4 bases and J 13 bases; nucleotides not matched to a gene: 11. The CDR3 covers 15 residues. Germline V gene sequence: CDR1 SGHAT, CDR2 FQNNGV. The CDR3 region has the DNA TGTGCCAGCAGCTCCGGGACAGGGTTTGTGTCGCCCCTCCACTTT. Its translation: CASSSGTGFVSPLHF.

The gene calls are TRBV5-1 and TRBJ2-5; TRBD2 might be the D (7 bases). V dropped 6 bases and J dropped 6 bases, with 21 bases sitting between them. Germline lookup yields CDR1 SGHRS and CDR2 YFSETQ. The CDR3 has 15 amino acids. CDR3 in amino acids: CASNRGAGTLKTQYF. Here the CDR3 DNA reads TGCGCCAGCAATCGGGGGGCAGGGACTTTGAAGACCCAGTACTTC. Supplemented by reference TRBV5-1 and TRBJ2-5, the full variable domain reads KAGVTQTPRYLIKTRGQQVTLSCSPISGHRSVSWYQQTPGQGLQFLFEYFSETQRNKGNFPGRFSGRQFSNSRSEMNVSTLELGDSALYLCASNRGAGTLKTQYFGPGTRLLVL.

This clonotype appeared a few times. V is TRBV12-3 or TRBV12-4 and J is TRBJ1-6; D not certain. V lost 3 bases, J lost 7 bases, and 10 bases lay in between. CDR3 length: 14 residues. Here the CDR3 DNA reads TGTGCCAGCAGTTTGGCCCATGGGAATTCACCCCTCCACTTT. The encoded protein is CASSLAHGNSPLHF.

The chain is built from TRBV7-6 and TRBJ2-3; D possibly corresponds to TRBD1 (6 bases). Trimming took off 1 base at V and 5 bases at J, with 10 bases between the two ends. CDR3 length equals 14 residues. Germline CDR1 SGHVS, CDR2 FNYEAQ. CDR3 in amino acids: CASSLGGPLDTQYF. The CDR3 DNA is TGTGCCAGCAGCTTAGGGGGGCCATTAGATACGCAGTATTTT.

In this sample, this clonotype turned up a few times. The gene calls are TRBV7-9 and TRBJ1-2; D remains ambiguous. The CDR3 has 12 amino acids. Trimming removed 5 bases from V and 4 bases from J, with 8 bases in between. CDR1 and CDR2 from the germline V gene are SEHNR and FQNEAQ (reference sequence). As DNA, the CDR3 is TGTGCCAGCAGCCACCTGCTCTATGGCTACACCTTC. Protein sequence: CASSHLLYGYTF.

This clonotype was seen only a few times. This chain connects TRBV20-1 to TRBJ2-7; no firm D call. Trimming cost V 1 base and J 0 bases, with 7 bases left between them. The germline CDR1 and CDR2 sequences are DFQATT and SNEGSKA (reference sequence). CDR3 length equals 13 residues. CDR3 nucleotide sequence: TGCAGTGCTAGAGGTCCGAGCTCCTACGAGCAGTACTTC. Translated: CSARGPSSYEQYF.

The V call is TRBV18, the J call TRBJ2-4; 8 nucleotides match TRBD2. Germline V CDR1 and CDR2: KGHSH, LQKENI. After removal of 3 bases from V and 14 bases from J, the junction contained 9 bases not matched to a gene. This CDR3 has 13 residues. The CDR3 spells CASSPLERGRKYF. For the CDR3, the DNA is TGTGCCAGCTCACCCCTTGAGCGGGGGAGGAAGTACTTC.

This rearrangement joins TRBV29-1 to TRBJ1-2; 9 bases match TRBD1. With 3 bases clipped from V and 8 bases from J, the junction kept 7 bases outside the gene matches. The CDR3 is made up of 13 amino acids. The germline V gene encodes CDR1 SQVTM and CDR2 ANQGSEA. The CDR3 sequence is CSVDWDRVFGYTF. The CDR3 nucleotides read TGCAGCGTTGACTGGGACAGGGTGTTCGGCTACACCTTC. Full variable domain (remainder filled in from reference TRBV29-1 and TRBJ1-2): SAVISQKPSRDICQRGTSLTIQCQVDSQVTMMFWYRQQPGQSLTLIATANQGSEATYESGFVIDKFPISRPNLTFSTLTVSNMSPEDSSIYLCSVDWDRVFGYTFGSGTRLTVV.

This clonotype came up many times. The gene calls are TRBV20-1 and TRBJ2-1; 10 nucleotides line up with TRBD2. CDR1 DFQATT and CDR2 SNEGSKA come from the germline V gene (reference sequence). This CDR3 has 13 residues. Losses at the gene ends were 6 bases for V and 6 bases for J; bases not matched to a gene: 5. DNA of the CDR3: TGCAGTGCCACCCTAGCGGGGGCCAATGAGCAGTTCTTC. Protein: CSATLAGANEQFF.

This chain connects TRBV5-1 to TRBJ2-3; D remains ambiguous. V shed 4 bases and J shed 2 bases, with 14 bases lying between them. Germline V lookup: CDR1 SGHRS, CDR2 YFSETQ. The CDR3 consists of 15 residues. The CDR3 region is CASSTWPENTDTQYF. CDR3 nucleotide sequence: TGCGCCAGCAGCACGTGGCCCGAGAACACAGATACGCAGTATTTT.

The J gene is TRBJ2-5, the V gene TRBV12-3 or TRBV12-4, with no clear D. The CDR3 loop spans 14 amino acids. V dropped 2 bases and J dropped 5 bases, with 12 bases sitting between them. The CDR3 DNA reads TGTGCCAGCAGTTTAAGGGTGTCCGGGGAGACCCAGTACTTC. It yields the protein CASSLRVSGETQYF.

The chain employs TRBV7-2 and TRBJ2-3; no firm D call. The CDR3 covers 14 residues. Trimming took 5 bases from V and 4 from J, leaving 13 bases between them. The V gene's germline CDR1 is SGHTA and CDR2 FQGNSA. In DNA form, the CDR3 reads TGTGCCAGCAGCCCCCGGTCGGTCCCAGATACGCAGTATTTT. Translated, it gives CASSPRSVPDTQYF.

This chain joins TRBV12-3 or TRBV12-4 and TRBJ2-1, with 9 bases aligning to TRBD2. With 11 bases clipped from V and 8 bases from J, the junction kept 10 bases outside the gene matches. The CDR3 is 13 amino acids. In DNA form, the CDR3 reads TGTGCCTGCCGGCGGGGGGGCTTGGATGAGCAGTTCTTC. Translation: CACRRGGLDEQFF.

This clonotype occurred a few times. This chain links TRBV15 with TRBJ2-7, with D uncertain. The V end lost 2 bases, the J end lost 3 bases, and 14 bases lay between the germline ends. This CDR3 region has 15 residues. Per germline, CDR1 LNHNV and CDR2 YYDKDF (reference sequence). The CDR3 is CATSRPGGSDYEQYF. CDR3 bases: TGTGCCACCAGCAGACCGGGCGGTTCTGACTACGAGCAGTACTTC.